A single sample is the source of the 17 T cell receptor beta chains below, sequenced in a study of T cells in Graves' hyperthyroidism and ophthalmopathy. Using RNA transcripts as the source, TCR beta CDR3 regions were amplified. First-round RT-PCR with HTBI primers amplified the TCR CDR3 region. TCRdb passed the multiplex PCR reads through MiXCR, listing each CDR3 protein once. The table has nearly 750,000 distinct CDR3 sequences, about 35% seen once. The sequencing input was blood. The receptors were gathered from a middle-aged woman with Graves' hyperthyroidism.

This clonotype was detected ten times or more. Relative to the germline gene, one junction end is altered; a read error may explain this. The chain joins TRBV4-2 to TRBJ1-5; TRBD1 aligns across 7 bases. The CDR3 sequence is 13 residues long. CDR1 and CDR2 from the germline V gene are LGHNA and YNFKEQ. The CDR3 region is CASSQGGVQPQHF. The CDR3 DNA reads as TGTGCCAGCAGTCAAGGGGGCGTTCAGCCCCAGCATTTT.

This clonotype was detected only a few times. Germline is not matched at one junction end, which may reflect a read error. The V and J genes are TRBV11-2 and TRBJ1-3; 7 bases line up with TRBD1. Germline CDR1 and CDR2: SGHAT and FQNNGV. The CDR3 covers 15 residues. The CDR3 nucleotides are TGCGCCAGCAGCCCGACAGGGCACTCTGGAAACACCATATATTTT. Protein: CASSPTGHSGNTIYF.

The rearrangement links TRBV2 to TRBJ2-3; TRBD2 is a possible D gene (5 bases). V gave up 1 base and J gave up 14 bases, with 10 bases separating them. CDR3 length: 11 residues. The germline V gene has CDR1 SNHLY and CDR2 FYNNEI. CDR3 sequence reads: CASSEERARYF. CDR3 coding DNA: TGTGCCAGCAGTGAAGAGAGGGCCAGGTATTTT.

This rearrangement joins TRBV6-1 to TRBJ1-2; D is uncertain. Germline V CDR1 and CDR2: MNHNS, SASEGT. The CDR3 is 15 amino acids. V lost 5 bases, J lost 5 bases, and 18 bases lay in between. This chain's CDR3 is CASSPAGTAQYGYTF. CDR3 bases: TGTGCCAGCAGTCCGGCAGGTACCGCGCAATATGGCTACACCTTC.

On this clonotype itself: Given a much more abundant clone one base away, this may be a read error. The V and J genes are TRBV14 and TRBJ1-1, with TRBD1 matching 7 bases. The J segment lost 6 bases and the V segment lost 1 base, leaving 8 bases of the junction unmatched. The CDR3 loop spans 15 amino acids. Germline assignment: CDR1 SGHDN and CDR2 FVKESK. The CDR3 bases are TGTGCCAGCAGCCAAGTAGGGACAGTTTCTGCTGAAGCTTTCTTT. This codes for CASSQVGTVSAEAFF.

This clonotype was seen only a few times. The chain carries TRBV6-2 or TRBV6-3 and TRBJ1-5, with 7 bases fitting TRBD1. After removal of 7 bases from V and 5 bases from J, the junction contained 8 bases not matched to a gene. Germline V gives CDR1 MNHEY, CDR2 SVGEGT. The CDR3 runs to 14 residues. The CDR3 here is CASTSEQGYQPQHF. DNA for the CDR3: TGTGCCAGCACCTCAGAACAGGGGTATCAGCCCCAGCATTTT.

As to this clonotype: This may be a read error: a much more frequent sequence differs by one nucleotide. The chain recombines TRBV5-4 with TRBJ1-6; TRBD1 aligns across 9 bases. CDR1 is SGHNT, CDR2 YYREEE, per germline (reference sequence). The CDR3 runs to 15 residues. The CDR3 DNA sequence: TGTGCCAGCAGCTTCCCGGGACAGGGAGATTCACCCCCCCACTTT. Translation: CASSFPGQGDSPPHF.

The chain couples TRBV12-3 or TRBV12-4 to TRBJ1-2, with 8 bases aligning to TRBD1. The junction had 5 bases not matched to a gene; V was cut back by 5 bases and J by 12 bases. This CDR3 is built from 11 residues. The DNA of the CDR3 is TGTGCCAGCAGTCCTGACAGGGGCCACACCTTC. Protein sequence: CASSPDRGHTF.

The chain joins TRBV4-3 to TRBJ2-5; 8 bases line up with TRBD1. Germline lookup yields CDR1 LGHNA and CDR2 YSLEER. The CDR3 totals 15 residues. V shed 4 bases and J 4 bases; nucleotides not matched to a gene: 8. CDR3 coding DNA: TGCGCCAGCAGCCTTAATACAGGGGGGCGAGAGACCCAGTACTTC. Translation: CASSLNTGGRETQYF.

A single count supports this clonotype. The chain is built from TRBV24-1 and TRBJ2-5; D tentatively reads TRBD1 or TRBD2 (5 bases each). Germline CDR1 KGHDR, CDR2 SFDVKD. The CDR3 runs to 16 residues. The V gene lost 3 bases and the J gene lost 2 bases, with 15 bases spanning the gap. The chain's CDR3 is CATSDGSGTAQETQYF. Here the CDR3 DNA reads TGTGCCACCAGTGATGGGTCCGGGACCGCGCAAGAGACCCAGTACTTC.

Details on this clonotype: A much larger clone sits a single nucleotide away, making a read error possible. This sequence joins TRBV20-1 and TRBJ1-1, with 7 bases identical to TRBD1. Germline assignment: CDR1 DFQATT and CDR2 SNEGSKA (reference sequence). The CDR3 covers 12 residues. As DNA, the CDR3 is TGCAGTGCTAGAGAAGGGCCACAGGGGTCTTCCTTT. This codes for CSAREGPQGSSF.

This clonotype was seen ten or more times. V is TRBV2 and J is TRBJ1-4; 8 positions match TRBD1. Germline assignment: CDR1 SNHLY and CDR2 FYNNEI. Losses at the gene ends were 9 bases for V and 8 bases for J; bases not matched to a gene: 8. The CDR3 consists of 13 residues. The CDR3 coding sequence is TGTGCCAGTCAGGGGGCCGGAGGGGAAAAACTGTTTTTT. Its protein is CASQGAGGEKLFF.

This chain links TRBV6-5 with TRBJ2-1; D not resolved. The germline CDR1 and CDR2 sequences are MNHEY and SVGAGI. V was shortened by 2 bases and J by 6 bases, with 8 bases between the two germline ends. The CDR3 length is 13 residues. The CDR3 nucleotides are TGTGCCAGCAGTTACGCGACTGGCAATGAGCAGTTCTTC. Protein sequence: CASSYATGNEQFF.

The chain recombines TRBV7-2 with TRBJ2-7; the D gene is possibly TRBD1 (6 bases). Germline loops: CDR1 SGHTA, CDR2 FQGNSA. The CDR3 spans 12 residues. Trimming took 4 bases from V and 6 from J, leaving 10 bases between them. DNA of the CDR3: TGTGCCAGCAGCTCAACAGGGCGCGAGCAGTACTTC. Protein product: CASSSTGREQYF.

V gene TRBV5-5 combines with J gene TRBJ2-2; no definite D call. V lost 4 bases, J lost 6 bases, and 19 bases lay in between. This CDR3 has 16 amino acids. Per germline, CDR1 SGHKS and CDR2 YYEKEE (reference sequence). CDR3 in DNA: TGTGCCAGCAGCCCCTCCGAGGCCCAGGCCCCCGGGGAGCTGTTTTTT. Translation gives CASSPSEAQAPGELFF.

V usage is TRBV6-5 and J usage is TRBJ1-3; 10 positions agree with TRBD1. Looked up from germline, CDR1 is MNHEY and CDR2 is SVGAGI. J gave up 2 bases and V 8 bases, and 9 bases lay outside the gene matches. The CDR3 covers 16 residues. The CDR3: CASQRTGGGTGNTIYF. CDR3 sequence (DNA): TGTGCCAGCCAACGGACAGGGGGTGGGACTGGAAACACCATATATTTT.

The chain joins TRBV7-9 to TRBJ2-7; 7 bases agree with TRBD2. After removal of 5 bases from V and 5 bases from J, the junction contained 9 bases not matched to a gene. The CDR3 consists of 14 residues. From germline, CDR1 is SEHNR and CDR2 FQNEAQ (reference sequence). CDR3 in DNA: TGTGCCAGCAGCCCCGGACTAGAAGTCGACGAGCAGTACTTC. Encoded protein: CASSPGLEVDEQYF.